The rows below give T cell receptor beta chains drawn from one sample of a study of T cells in Graves' hyperthyroidism and ophthalmopathy. TCRdb ran MiXCR on the multiplex PCR reads and lists one entry per CDR3 protein. The repertoire holds under 350,000 distinct CDR3 sequences, with 21% as singletons. The sequencing sample was made of blood. These receptors were obtained from a woman aged 45 to 65 with Graves' hyperthyroidism. Each CDR3 is given with its conserved first and last residue. A D gene is named only where the DNA matches it firmly. Size tells how often a clone was seen (once, few, many) or the class of an expanded clone, and some rows leave it out.

abundance: -
d_gene: -
v_gene: TRBV28
j_gene: TRBJ2-7
CDR3aa: CASSPTVSYEQYF
CDR3nt: TGTGCCAGCAGTCCGACGGTTTCCTACGAGCAGTACTTC

abundance: many
d_gene: TRBD2
v_gene: TRBV12-3/TRBV12-4
j_gene: TRBJ2-5
CDR3aa: CASSSRGGGGETQYF
CDR3nt: TGTGCCAGCAGTTCCCGTGGCGGGGGTGGGGAGACCCAGTACTTC

abundance: -
d_gene: -
v_gene: TRBV11-2
j_gene: TRBJ2-1
CDR3aa: CASSRTGGSGYNEQFF
CDR3nt: TGTGCCAGCAGCCGGACTGGGGGGAGTGGCTACAATGAGCAGTTCTTC

abundance: few
d_gene: TRBD1
v_gene: TRBV5-8
j_gene: TRBJ2-3
CDR3aa: CASRGDRYTDTQYF
CDR3nt: TGTGCCAGCAGGGGGGACAGGTACACAGATACGCAGTATTTT

abundance: many
d_gene: TRBD2
v_gene: TRBV3-1
j_gene: TRBJ2-1
CDR3aa: CASSQIGTSTNEQFF
CDR3nt: TGTGCCAGCAGCCAAATCGGGACTAGCACTAATGAGCAGTTCTTC

abundance: few
d_gene: TRBD2
v_gene: TRBV19
j_gene: TRBJ2-1
CDR3aa: CASSIRRLAGDEQFF
CDR3nt: TGTGCCAGTAGTATCCGCCGACTAGCGGGAGATGAGCAGTTCTTC

abundance: many
d_gene: TRBD2
v_gene: TRBV6-5
j_gene: TRBJ2-1
CDR3aa: CASSYPLGLAGVGNEQFF
CDR3nt: TGTGCCAGCAGTTATCCCCTCGGGCTAGCGGGAGTCGGCAATGAGCAGTTCTTC

abundance: -
d_gene: -
v_gene: TRBV28
j_gene: TRBJ2-7
CDR3aa: CASSFSGAGWVEQYF
CDR3nt: TGTGCCAGCAGTTTCTCCGGGGCAGGGTGGGTCGAGCAGTACTTC

abundance: many
d_gene: -
v_gene: TRBV11-1
j_gene: TRBJ2-1
CDR3aa: CASRSLATYNEQFF
CDR3nt: TGTGCCAGCAGATCCCTAGCGACCTACAATGAGCAGTTCTTC

abundance: -
d_gene: -
v_gene: TRBV11-3
j_gene: TRBJ1-1
CDR3aa: CASSARQTEAFF
CDR3nt: TGTGCCAGCAGCGCCCGACAGACTGAAGCTTTCTTT

abundance: -
d_gene: -
v_gene: TRBV6-1
j_gene: TRBJ2-6
CDR3aa: CASKVAWSGANVLTF
CDR3nt: TGTGCCAGCAAGGTAGCCTGGTCTGGGGCCAACGTCCTGACTTTC

abundance: few
d_gene: -
v_gene: TRBV28
j_gene: TRBJ2-2
CDR3aa: CASSHGQLTGELFF
CDR3nt: TGTGCCAGCAGCCACGGGCAGCTCACCGGGGAGCTGTTTTTT

abundance: -
d_gene: -
v_gene: TRBV19
j_gene: TRBJ2-5
CDR3aa: CATRVKSLDGLLWTQYF
CDR3nt: TGTGCCACCCGCGTGAAATCTCTGGACGGGCTCCTGTGGACCCAGTACTTC

abundance: few
d_gene: -
v_gene: TRBV6-2/TRBV6-3
j_gene: TRBJ2-6
CDR3aa: CASNQGSGANVLTF
CDR3nt: TGTGCCAGCAATCAGGGTTCTGGGGCCAACGTCCTGACTTTC

abundance: -
d_gene: -
v_gene: TRBV30
j_gene: TRBJ1-2
CDR3aa: CAWNPGLSTVYGYTF
CDR3nt: TGTGCCTGGAACCCGGGACTTTCAACTGTCTATGGCTACACCTTC

abundance: many
d_gene: -
v_gene: TRBV5-1
j_gene: TRBJ1-5
CDR3aa: CASSIDGNSNQPQHF
CDR3nt: TGCGCCAGCAGCATCGACGGAAATAGCAATCAGCCCCAGCATTTT

abundance: many
d_gene: -
v_gene: TRBV20-1
j_gene: TRBJ1-5
CDR3aa: CSASKGQHGNQPQHF
CDR3nt: TGCAGTGCTAGTAAAGGACAGCACGGCAATCAGCCCCAGCATTTT

abundance: -
d_gene: TRBD1
v_gene: TRBV7-7
j_gene: TRBJ2-5
CDR3aa: CASSLGQGNLQETQYF
CDR3nt: TGTGCTAGCAGCCTAGGACAGGGGAACCTCCAAGAGACCCAGTACTTC

abundance: many
d_gene: TRBD2
v_gene: TRBV5-1
j_gene: TRBJ2-3
CDR3aa: CASRLAGGPDTQYF
CDR3nt: TGCGCCAGCAGACTAGCGGGGGGCCCAGATACGCAGTATTTT

abundance: few
d_gene: -
v_gene: TRBV2
j_gene: TRBJ2-3
CDR3aa: CASSAGESRADTQYF
CDR3nt: TGTGCCAGCAGTGCGGGGGAGTCTCGGGCAGATACGCAGTATTTT

abundance: few
d_gene: -
v_gene: TRBV20-1
j_gene: TRBJ1-5
CDR3aa: CSARPADDYSNQPQHF
CDR3nt: TGCAGTGCTCGACCCGCCGACGATTATAGCAATCAGCCCCAGCATTTT

abundance: many
d_gene: TRBD2
v_gene: TRBV11-2
j_gene: TRBJ2-1
CDR3aa: CASIQSGGPSNEQFF
CDR3nt: TGTGCCAGCATCCAAAGCGGGGGGCCTTCCAATGAGCAGTTCTTC

abundance: many
d_gene: TRBD1
v_gene: TRBV28
j_gene: TRBJ2-5
CDR3aa: CASTQPGTGHQETQYF
CDR3nt: TGTGCCAGCACCCAGCCTGGGACAGGACACCAAGAGACCCAGTACTTC

abundance: many
d_gene: TRBD1
v_gene: TRBV27
j_gene: TRBJ2-5
CDR3aa: CASSPKTGTETQYF
CDR3nt: TGTGCCAGCAGCCCCAAGACAGGGACAGAGACCCAGTACTTC

abundance: many
d_gene: TRBD2
v_gene: TRBV12-3/TRBV12-4
j_gene: TRBJ2-1
CDR3aa: CASSRYSGSDEQFF
CDR3nt: TGTGCCAGCAGTCGCTATAGCGGGAGCGATGAGCAGTTCTTC

abundance: few
d_gene: -
v_gene: TRBV6-1
j_gene: TRBJ1-6
CDR3aa: CASSVGRDISPLHF
CDR3nt: TGTGCCAGCAGTGTCGGGAGGGATATTTCACCCCTCCACTTT

abundance: few
d_gene: -
v_gene: TRBV28
j_gene: TRBJ2-4
CDR3aa: CASSLSAGKNIQYF
CDR3nt: TGTGCCAGCAGTTTATCGGCAGGGAAAAACATTCAGTACTTC

abundance: once
d_gene: TRBD2
v_gene: TRBV20-1
j_gene: TRBJ2-1
CDR3aa: CSARGLAGGASYNEQLF
CDR3nt: TGCAGTGCTAGAGGTCTAGCGGGGGGCGCATCCTACAATGAGCAGCTCTTC

abundance: many
d_gene: -
v_gene: TRBV11-2
j_gene: TRBJ2-3
CDR3aa: CASSHELADTDTQYF
CDR3nt: TGTGCCAGCAGCCATGAGCTGGCGGACACAGATACGCAGTATTTT

abundance: -
d_gene: TRBD2
v_gene: TRBV4-1
j_gene: TRBJ2-1
CDR3aa: CASSQNTGLASAYNEQFF
CDR3nt: TGCGCCAGCAGCCAAAATACGGGACTAGCGAGCGCCTACAATGAGCAGTTCTTC

abundance: many
d_gene: TRBD1
v_gene: TRBV6-1
j_gene: TRBJ1-5
CDR3aa: CASHPGGAGQPQHF
CDR3nt: TGTGCCAGTCATCCAGGGGGCGCGGGTCAGCCCCAGCATTTT

abundance: many
d_gene: -
v_gene: TRBV5-8
j_gene: TRBJ2-3
CDR3aa: CASSPRRKVPSTDTQYF
CDR3nt: TGTGCCAGCAGCCCAAGACGGAAAGTTCCCTCCACAGATACGCAGTATTTT

abundance: few
d_gene: TRBD2
v_gene: TRBV11-3
j_gene: TRBJ2-2
CDR3aa: CASSAGLALEADEELFF
CDR3nt: TGTGCCAGCAGCGCTGGACTAGCCCTGGAGGCGGATGAGGAGCTGTTTTTT

abundance: few
d_gene: TRBD1
v_gene: TRBV6-1
j_gene: TRBJ2-5
CDR3aa: CASSQGAPLETQYF
CDR3nt: TGTGCCAGCAGTCAGGGGGCTCCATTGGAGACCCAGTACTTC

abundance: many
d_gene: TRBD1
v_gene: TRBV5-1
j_gene: TRBJ2-7
CDR3aa: CASRGQGAYEQYF
CDR3nt: TGCGCCAGCAGGGGGCAGGGGGCCTACGAGCAGTACTTC

abundance: many
d_gene: -
v_gene: TRBV12-3/TRBV12-4
j_gene: TRBJ1-1
CDR3aa: CASRQHRLNTEAFF
CDR3nt: TGTGCCAGCAGACAGCACAGGCTTAACACTGAAGCTTTCTTT

abundance: few
d_gene: TRBD1
v_gene: TRBV7-3
j_gene: TRBJ1-2
CDR3aa: CASSLTGQGYGYTF
CDR3nt: TGTGCCAGCAGCTTAACCGGACAGGGCTATGGCTACACCTTC

abundance: many
d_gene: TRBD1
v_gene: TRBV7-9
j_gene: TRBJ2-7
CDR3aa: CASSLGRRDRVDF
CDR3nt: TGTGCCAGCAGCTTAGGACGTAGGGACAGGGTCGACTTC

abundance: many
d_gene: -
v_gene: TRBV12-3/TRBV12-4
j_gene: TRBJ1-5
CDR3aa: CASSRDSAGGQPQHF
CDR3nt: TGTGCCAGCAGCCGCGACTCAGCCGGGGGTCAGCCCCAGCATTTT

abundance: many
d_gene: -
v_gene: TRBV10-3
j_gene: TRBJ1-6
CDR3aa: CAISAGVSRNSPLHF
CDR3nt: TGTGCCATCAGTGCTGGGGTTTCTAGGAATTCACCCCTCCACTTT

abundance: many
d_gene: TRBD1
v_gene: TRBV24-1
j_gene: TRBJ1-2
CDR3aa: CATSEGTGWHGYTF
CDR3nt: TGTGCCACCAGTGAGGGGACAGGGTGGCATGGCTACACCTTC

abundance: many
d_gene: TRBD1
v_gene: TRBV5-1
j_gene: TRBJ1-2
CDR3aa: CASRAQGASWGYGYTF
CDR3nt: TGCGCCAGCAGGGCTCAGGGGGCTTCATGGGGCTATGGCTACACCTTC

abundance: -
d_gene: -
v_gene: TRBV30
j_gene: TRBJ2-1
CDR3aa: CAWSSWLVGQFF
CDR3nt: TGTGCCTGGAGTAGTTGGCTAGTCGGGCAGTTCTTC

abundance: few
d_gene: TRBD1
v_gene: TRBV4-1
j_gene: TRBJ2-7
CDR3aa: CASSQDRWQGDTYEQYF
CDR3nt: TGCGCCAGCAGCCAAGATCGGTGGCAGGGGGACACCTACGAGCAGTACTTC

abundance: few
d_gene: -
v_gene: TRBV6-1
j_gene: TRBJ2-6
CDR3aa: CASSPGGGRISGANVLTF
CDR3nt: TGTGCCAGCAGTCCCGGAGGCGGACGGATATCTGGGGCCAACGTCCTGACTTTC

abundance: -
d_gene: -
v_gene: TRBV29-1
j_gene: TRBJ2-2
CDR3aa: CSVEETGRRTGELFF
CDR3nt: TGCAGCGTTGAAGAAACGGGACGGCGCACCGGGGAGCTGTTTTTT